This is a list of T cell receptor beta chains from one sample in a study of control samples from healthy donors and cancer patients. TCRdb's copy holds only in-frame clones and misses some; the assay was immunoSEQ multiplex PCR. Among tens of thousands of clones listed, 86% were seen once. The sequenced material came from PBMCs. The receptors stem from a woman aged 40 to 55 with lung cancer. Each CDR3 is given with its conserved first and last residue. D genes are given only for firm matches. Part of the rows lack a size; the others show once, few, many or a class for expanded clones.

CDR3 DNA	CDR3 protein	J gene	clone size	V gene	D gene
TGTGCCAGCAGCTTAGAAAGCTCCTATAATTCACCCCTCCACTTT	CASSLESSYNSPLHF	TRBJ1-6	NA	TRBV7-9	NA
TGTGCCAGCAGCCCACATTTGAGACAGGCGAACTATGGCTACACCTTC	CASSPHLRQANYGYTF	TRBJ1-2	NA	TRBV5-5	NA
TGTGCCAGCAGTTACGGGGGACATGAAGCTTTCTTT	CASSYGGHEAFF	TRBJ1-1	few	TRBV6-2/TRBV6-3	NA
TGTGCCACCAGCAGACCGTGGGACAGGAATGAAAAACTGTTTTTT	CATSRPWDRNEKLFF	TRBJ1-4	NA	TRBV15	TRBD1
TGTGCCAGCAGCTTGTGGCTAGCGGGGGCCACCAACCCCGACAATGAGCAGTTCTTC	CASSLWLAGATNPDNEQFF	TRBJ2-1	NA	TRBV7-8	TRBD2
TGTGCCAGCAGCGTGAGGGCCGGGGGTCACACTGAAGCTTTCTTT	CASSVRAGGHTEAFF	TRBJ1-1	NA	TRBV9	NA
TGTGCCAGCAGCTTGGACAGGGGGTCCTACAATGAGCAGTTCTTC	CASSLDRGSYNEQFF	TRBJ2-1	NA	TRBV5-4	TRBD1
TGTGCCAGCAGTTGGGGGGATTACAATGAGCAGTTCTTC	CASSWGDYNEQFF	TRBJ2-1	NA	TRBV12-3/TRBV12-4	NA
TGCGCCAGCAGCCTCGGGATAACTAACTATGGCTACACCTTC	CASSLGITNYGYTF	TRBJ1-2	few	TRBV5-1	NA
TGTGCCAGCAGCGGGCGGGGGACACTCTACGAGCAGTACTTC	CASSGRGTLYEQYF	TRBJ2-7	NA	TRBV11-3	NA
TGTGCCAGTAGCTCAAGACTAGCGGGGGCAGGAGAGCAGTACTTC	CASSSRLAGAGEQYF	TRBJ2-7	once	TRBV5-4	TRBD2
TGTGCCAGCAGCCAAGATAGCGGGGGGGCCGGGGAGCTGTTTTTT	CASSQDSGGAGELFF	TRBJ2-2	NA	TRBV4-2	TRBD2
TGTGCCAGCAGTGCGCAGACCTTATCCTACGAGCAGTACTTC	CASSAQTLSYEQYF	TRBJ2-7	NA	TRBV2	NA
TGTGCCAGCAGTAACCGGGCGGGGGGGAGCACAGATACGCAGTATTTT	CASSNRAGGSTDTQYF	TRBJ2-3	NA	TRBV9	TRBD2
TGCGCCAGCAGCTTCGCCAGGGGGAACACTGAAGCTTTCTTT	CASSFARGNTEAFF	TRBJ1-1	NA	TRBV5-1	NA
TGTGCCAGCAGCTGGAGCGGGGGAAACACAGATACGCAGTATTTT	CASSWSGGNTDTQYF	TRBJ2-3	NA	TRBV7-2	TRBD2
TGTGCCAGCAGCTATAACCTAGGGGGGGCCAACGTCCTGACTTTC	CASSYNLGGANVLTF	TRBJ2-6	NA	TRBV9	NA
TGTGCCAGCAGCTTGGAAGGCGGGGCAGATACGCAGTATTTT	CASSLEGGADTQYF	TRBJ2-3	NA	TRBV5-8	NA
TGTGCCAGCAGTTACTCGATCACTCCAGGCGCATCACCCCTCCACTTT	CASSYSITPGASPLHF	TRBJ1-6	NA	TRBV6-5	NA
TGCGCCAGCAGCTTAGGGCGGGCTAGCGGGGGGGCCGTTCCCCAAGAGACCCAGTACTTC	CASSLGRASGGAVPQETQYF	TRBJ2-5	NA	TRBV5-1	TRBD2
TGTGCCAGCAGTTTTGGGTCCTACGAGCAGTACTTC	CASSFGSYEQYF	TRBJ2-7	NA	TRBV28	NA
TGTGCCAGCAGCTTAGTGGTAGAGCAGTTCTTC	CASSLVVEQFF	TRBJ2-1	NA	TRBV7-2	NA
TGTGCCAGCAGCTTACAGGGGATCTATGGCTACACCTTC	CASSLQGIYGYTF	TRBJ1-2	NA	TRBV7-2	NA
TGTGCCAGCAGCTTCGGGGGGCAAGATTCACCCCTCCACTTT	CASSFGGQDSPLHF	TRBJ1-6	NA	TRBV11-2	NA
TGTGCCAGCAGCAAAGGACAGATCGGGGCCAAGGTTATGCCCCAGCATTTT	CASSKGQIGAKVMPQHF	TRBJ1-5	few	TRBV21-1	NA
TGTGCCTGGAGTCCCCAGCGGGGGGGCATAGAGACCCAGTACTTC	CAWSPQRGGIETQYF	TRBJ2-5	NA	TRBV30	TRBD2
TGTGCCAGCAGCCCCGACAGGAGTTCTGGAAACACCATATATTTT	CASSPDRSSGNTIYF	TRBJ1-3	NA	TRBV6-6	NA
TGTGCCAGTGGTGTAGCGGGGGGGCCCTACAATGAGCAGTTCTTC	CASGVAGGPYNEQFF	TRBJ2-1	NA	TRBV19	TRBD2